This entry lists 9 T cell receptor beta chains sequenced from one sample in a study of blood T cell repertoires in COVID-19. Clones were sequenced by immunoSEQ multiplex PCR, and TCRdb holds only the in-frame ones, with some missing. Among approximately 150,000 clones, more than 75% were seen once, and the ten largest hold 13% to 15%. The sample taken for sequencing was peripheral blood. These receptors were taken from a human donor with acute or convalescent COVID-19. The donor label of this sample is uncertain.

The rearrangement links TRBV6-4 to TRBJ1-2; tentatively, D is TRBD1 (5 bases). There are 14 residues in the CDR3. The germline CDR1 and CDR2 sequences are MRHNA and SNTAGT. V was shortened by 6 bases and J by 0 bases, with 11 bases between the two germline ends. The CDR3 loop reads CASRSGGSNYGYTF. The CDR3 DNA follows: TGTGCCAGCAGGTCCGGGGGTTCTAACTATGGCTACACCTTC.

The rearrangement joins TRBV27 to TRBJ2-3; D unresolved. The germline V gene encodes CDR1 MNHEY and CDR2 SMNVEV (reference sequence). The ends were cut back, 4 bases at V and 4 bases at J, with 9 bases in the middle. This CDR3 contains 13 residues. The CDR3 spells CASSWREADTQYF. CDR3 DNA: TGTGCCAGCAGTTGGAGAGAGGCAGATACGCAGTATTTT.

This chain connects TRBV11-2 to TRBJ2-3; 9 bases fit TRBD1. This CDR3 is built from 15 residues. Germline V gene data show CDR1 as SGHAT and CDR2 as FQNNGV. V shed 5 bases, J shed 6 bases, and the junction held 9 bases outside the gene matches. The CDR3 DNA reads TGTGCCAGCAGCCCCGGACAGGGGAATGTGGATACGCAGTATTTT. Translation gives CASSPGQGNVDTQYF.

The chain has TRBV20-1 and TRBJ1-6; TRBD1 aligns across 9 bases. CDR3 length: 15 residues. The germline gives CDR1 DFQATT, CDR2 SNEGSKA (reference sequence). Trimming took 3 bases from V and 7 from J; bases not matched to a gene: 7. CDR3 bases: TGCAGTGCTAGTTCGAACAGGGGGCGAAATTCACCCCTCCACTTT. This sequence encodes CSASSNRGRNSPLHF.

The chain carries TRBV5-6 and TRBJ1-2, with 8 positions matching TRBD1. The ends lost 3 bases at V and 3 bases at J; junction bases unmatched: 10. The germline gives CDR1 SGHDT, CDR2 YYEEEE. The CDR3 length is 16 residues. CDR3 sequence reads: CASSYSNQGADYGYTF. CDR3 coding DNA: TGTGCCAGCAGCTATAGTAACCAGGGGGCGGACTATGGCTACACCTTC.

The CDR3 DNA follows: TGTGCCAGCAGCTCCCCCGGGACAGGGTTGAACACTGAAGCTTTCTTT. Encoded protein: CASSSPGTGLNTEAFF. The rearrangement links TRBV14 to TRBJ1-1; 9 positions match TRBD1. V shed 5 bases and J 0 bases; nucleotides not matched to a gene: 7. The CDR3 has 16 amino acids. Germline V CDR1 and CDR2: SGHDN, FVKESK. Supplemented by reference TRBV14 and TRBJ1-1, the full variable domain reads EAGVTQFPSHSVIEKGQTVTLRCDPISGHDNLYWYRRVMGKEIKFLLHFVKESKQDESGMPNNRFLAERTGGTYSTLKVQPAELEDSGVYFCASSSPGTGLNTEAFFGQGTRLTVV.

The chain has TRBV19 and TRBJ2-2; 9 bases fit TRBD1. The CDR3 length is 16 residues. V lost 5 bases to trimming and J lost 4 bases; unmatched junction nucleotides: 8. Germline lookup yields CDR1 LNHDA and CDR2 SQIVND (reference sequence). The CDR3 DNA is TGTGCCAGTAGTCCGAACAGGGGGCTGGGCACCGGGGAGCTGTTTTTT. Its translation: CASSPNRGLGTGELFF.

This chain links TRBV7-9 with TRBJ2-1; weak D call: TRBD1 (6 bases). Germline CDR1 SEHNR, CDR2 FQNEAQ (reference sequence). V shed 5 bases and J shed 0 bases, with 11 bases lying between them. This CDR3 has 15 residues. This CDR3 reads CASSPLGGSYNEQFF. In DNA, the CDR3 is TGTGCCAGCAGCCCCCTAGGGGGCTCCTACAATGAGCAGTTCTTC.

This chain connects TRBV28 to TRBJ1-2; 7 nucleotides line up with TRBD1. After removal of 1 base from V and 6 bases from J, the junction contained 2 bases not matched to a gene. From germline, CDR1 is MDHEN and CDR2 SYDVKM. The CDR3 is 13 amino acids. The CDR3 sequence is CASSLLQGNGYTF. The DNA for the CDR3 is TGTGCCAGCAGTTTATTACAGGGGAATGGCTACACCTTC.